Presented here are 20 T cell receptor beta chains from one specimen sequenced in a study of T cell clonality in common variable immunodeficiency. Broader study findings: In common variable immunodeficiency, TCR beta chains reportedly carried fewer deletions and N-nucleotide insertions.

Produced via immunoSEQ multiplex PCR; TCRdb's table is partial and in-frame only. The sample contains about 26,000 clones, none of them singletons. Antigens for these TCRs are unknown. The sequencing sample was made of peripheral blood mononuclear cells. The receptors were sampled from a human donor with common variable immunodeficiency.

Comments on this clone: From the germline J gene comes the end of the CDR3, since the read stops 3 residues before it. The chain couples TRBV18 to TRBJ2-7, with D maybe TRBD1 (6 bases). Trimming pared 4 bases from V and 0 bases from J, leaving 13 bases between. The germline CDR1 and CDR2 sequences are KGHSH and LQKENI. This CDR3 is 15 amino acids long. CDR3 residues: CASSQGRGFSYEQYF. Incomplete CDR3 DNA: TGTGCCAGCTCACAAGGCAGGGGATTCTCCTACGAG. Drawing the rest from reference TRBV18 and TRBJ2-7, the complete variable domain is NAGVMQNPRHLVRRRGQEARLRCSPMKGHSHVYWYRQLPEEGLKFMVYLQKENIIDESGMPKERFSAEFPKEGPSILRIQQVVRGDSAAYFCASSQGRGFSYEQYFGPGTRLTVT.

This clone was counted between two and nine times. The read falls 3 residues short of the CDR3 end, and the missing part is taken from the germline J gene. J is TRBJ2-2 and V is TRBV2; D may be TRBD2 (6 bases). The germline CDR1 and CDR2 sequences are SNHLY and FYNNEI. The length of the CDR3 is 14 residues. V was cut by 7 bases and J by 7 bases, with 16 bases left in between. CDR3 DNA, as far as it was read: TGTGCCAGCAAACGGGACTTACTTGGCGGGGAG. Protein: CASKRDLLGGE. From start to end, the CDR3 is CASKRDLLGGELFF.

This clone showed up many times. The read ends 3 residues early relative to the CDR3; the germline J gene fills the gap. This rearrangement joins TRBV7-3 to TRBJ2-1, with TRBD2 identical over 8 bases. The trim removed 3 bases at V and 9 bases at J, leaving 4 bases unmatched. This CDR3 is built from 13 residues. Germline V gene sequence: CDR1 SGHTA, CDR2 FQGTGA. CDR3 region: CASSFGLAGEQFF. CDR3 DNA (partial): TGTGCCAGCAGCTTCGGACTAGCTGGTGAG.

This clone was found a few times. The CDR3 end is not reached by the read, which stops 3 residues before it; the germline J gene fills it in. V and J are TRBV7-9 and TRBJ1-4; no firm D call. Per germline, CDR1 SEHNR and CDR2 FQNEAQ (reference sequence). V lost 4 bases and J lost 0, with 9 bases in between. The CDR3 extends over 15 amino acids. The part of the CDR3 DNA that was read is TGTGCCAGCAGCTATACAACCGCAACTAATGAAAAA. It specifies CASSYTTATNEK. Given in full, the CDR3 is CASSYTTATNEKLFF.

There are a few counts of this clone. Incomplete CDR3 DNA: TGTGCCAGCAGCCGCCGGGACAGGGGCTACAATGAG. Translated: CASSRRDRGYNE. From start to end, the CDR3 is CASSRRDRGYNEQFF. The chain is built from TRBV11-2 and TRBJ2-1; 10 bases agree with TRBD1. The sequenced fragment ends 3 residues before the CDR3 boundary, so the rest is inferred from the germline J gene. CDR3 length: 15 amino acids. The ends lost 5 bases at V and 3 bases at J; junction bases unmatched: 4. Germline V gives CDR1 SGHAT, CDR2 FQNNGV.

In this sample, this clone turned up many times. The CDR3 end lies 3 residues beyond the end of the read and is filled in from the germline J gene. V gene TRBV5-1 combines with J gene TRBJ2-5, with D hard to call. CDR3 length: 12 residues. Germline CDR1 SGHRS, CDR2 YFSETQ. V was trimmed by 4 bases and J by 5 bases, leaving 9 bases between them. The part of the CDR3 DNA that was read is TGCGCCAGCAGCATGACTGGGGAGACC. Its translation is CASSMTGET. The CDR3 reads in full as CASSMTGETQYF.

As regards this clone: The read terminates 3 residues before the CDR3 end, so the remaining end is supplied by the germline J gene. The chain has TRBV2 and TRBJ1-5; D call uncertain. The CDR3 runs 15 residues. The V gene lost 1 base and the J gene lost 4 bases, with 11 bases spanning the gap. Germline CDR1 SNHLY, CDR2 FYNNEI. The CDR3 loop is CASSEEKAGNQPQHF. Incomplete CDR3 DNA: TGTGCCAGCAGTGAAGAAAAGGCGGGAAATCAGCCC.

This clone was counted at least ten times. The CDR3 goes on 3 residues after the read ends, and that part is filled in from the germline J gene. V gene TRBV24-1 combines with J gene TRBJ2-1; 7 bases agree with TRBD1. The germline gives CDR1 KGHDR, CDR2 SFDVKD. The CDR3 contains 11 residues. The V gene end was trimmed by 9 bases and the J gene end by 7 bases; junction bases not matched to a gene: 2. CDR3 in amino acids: CATGQENEQFF. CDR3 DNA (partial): TGTGCCACCGGACAGGAGAATGAG.

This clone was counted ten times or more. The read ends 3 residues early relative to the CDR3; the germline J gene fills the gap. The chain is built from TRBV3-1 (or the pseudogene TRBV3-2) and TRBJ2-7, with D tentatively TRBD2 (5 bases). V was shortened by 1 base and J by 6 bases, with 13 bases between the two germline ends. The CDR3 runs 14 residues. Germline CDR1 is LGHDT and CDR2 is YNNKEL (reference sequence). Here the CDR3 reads CASSQVSESAEQYF. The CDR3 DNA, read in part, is TGTGCCAGCAGCCAAGTTAGCGAGAGCGCCGAG.

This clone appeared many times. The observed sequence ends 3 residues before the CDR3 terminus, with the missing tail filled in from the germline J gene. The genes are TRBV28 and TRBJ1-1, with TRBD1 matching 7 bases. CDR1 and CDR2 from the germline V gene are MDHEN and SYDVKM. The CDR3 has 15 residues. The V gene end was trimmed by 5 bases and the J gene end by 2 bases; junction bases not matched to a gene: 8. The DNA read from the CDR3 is TGTGCCAGCAGTGGGTGGGACAGCCTAAACACTGAA. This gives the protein CASSGWDSLNTE. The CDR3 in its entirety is CASSGWDSLNTEAFF. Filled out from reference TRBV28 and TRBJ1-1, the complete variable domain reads DVKVTQSSRYLVKRTGEKVFLECVQDMDHENMFWYRQDPGLGLRLIYFSYDVKMKEKGDIPEGYSVSREKKERFSLILESASTNQTSMYLCASSGWDSLNTEAFFGQGTRLTVV.

The CDR3: CASSMYDRVPGNEQFF. The sequenced part of the CDR3 DNA is TGTGCCAGTAGTATGTACGACAGGGTACCGGGCAATGAG. The chain carries TRBV19 and TRBJ2-1, with TRBD1 matching 7 bases. The read gets to within 3 residues of the CDR3 end, and the germline J gene fills in the rest. The CDR3 consists of 16 residues. Germline V gives CDR1 LNHDA, CDR2 SQIVND (reference sequence). V was clipped by 3 bases and J by 6 bases; unmatched bases: 11.

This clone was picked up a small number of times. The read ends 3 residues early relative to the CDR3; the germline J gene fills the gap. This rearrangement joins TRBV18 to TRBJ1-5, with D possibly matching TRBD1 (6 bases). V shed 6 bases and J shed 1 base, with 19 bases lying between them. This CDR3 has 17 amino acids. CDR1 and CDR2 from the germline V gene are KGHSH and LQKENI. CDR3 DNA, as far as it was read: TGTGCCAGCTCTCCTACCCGGGGGGCGGGGAGCAATCAGCCC. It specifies CASSPTRGAGSNQP. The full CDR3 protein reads CASSPTRGAGSNQPQHF. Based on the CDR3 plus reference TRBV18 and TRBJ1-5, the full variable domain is NAGVMQNPRHLVRRRGQEARLRCSPMKGHSHVYWYRQLPEEGLKFMVYLQKENIIDESGMPKERFSAEFPKEGPSILRIQQVVRGDSAAYFCASSPTRGAGSNQPQHFGDGTRLSIL.

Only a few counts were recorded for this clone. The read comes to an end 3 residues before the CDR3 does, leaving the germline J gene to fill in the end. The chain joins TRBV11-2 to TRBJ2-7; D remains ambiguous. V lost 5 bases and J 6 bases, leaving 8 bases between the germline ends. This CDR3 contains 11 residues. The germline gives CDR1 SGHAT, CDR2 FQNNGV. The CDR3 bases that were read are TGTGCCAGCAGCCAAACGGGCGAG. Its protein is CASSQTGE. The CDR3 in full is CASSQTGEQYF. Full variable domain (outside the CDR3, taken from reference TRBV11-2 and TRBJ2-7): EAGVAQSPRYKIIEKRQSVAFWCNPISGHATLYWYQQILGQGPKLLIQFQNNGVVDDSQLPKDRFSAERLKGVDSTLKIQPAKLEDSAVYLCASSQTGEQYFGPGTRLTVT.

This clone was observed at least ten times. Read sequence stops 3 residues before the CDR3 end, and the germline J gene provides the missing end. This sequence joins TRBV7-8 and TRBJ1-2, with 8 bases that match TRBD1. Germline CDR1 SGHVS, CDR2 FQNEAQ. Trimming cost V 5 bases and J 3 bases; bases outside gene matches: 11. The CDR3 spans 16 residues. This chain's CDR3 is CASSHQRGQGHYGYTF. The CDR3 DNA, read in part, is TGTGCCAGCAGCCACCAAAGAGGACAGGGACACTATGGC.

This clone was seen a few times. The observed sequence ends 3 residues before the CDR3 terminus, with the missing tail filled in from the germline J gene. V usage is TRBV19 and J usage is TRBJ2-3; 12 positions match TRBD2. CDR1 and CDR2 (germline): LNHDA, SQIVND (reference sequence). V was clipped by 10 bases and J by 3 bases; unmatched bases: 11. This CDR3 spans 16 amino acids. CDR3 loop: CATTETSGRRTDTQYF. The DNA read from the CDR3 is TGTGCCACTACGGAAACTAGCGGGAGGAGGACAGATACG.

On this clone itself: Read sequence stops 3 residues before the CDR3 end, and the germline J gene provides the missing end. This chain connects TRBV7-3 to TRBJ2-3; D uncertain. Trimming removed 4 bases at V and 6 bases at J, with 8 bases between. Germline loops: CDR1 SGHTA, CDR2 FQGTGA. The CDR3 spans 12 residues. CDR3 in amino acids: CASSSAGDTQYF. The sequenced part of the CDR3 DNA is TGTGCCAGCAGCTCAGCAGGCGATACG.

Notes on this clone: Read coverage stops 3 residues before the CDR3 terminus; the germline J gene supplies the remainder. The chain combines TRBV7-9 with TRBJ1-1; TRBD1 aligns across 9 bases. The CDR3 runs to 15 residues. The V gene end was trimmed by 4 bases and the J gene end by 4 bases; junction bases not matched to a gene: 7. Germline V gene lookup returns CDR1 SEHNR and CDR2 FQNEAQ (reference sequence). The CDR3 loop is CASSYNRGLGTEAFF. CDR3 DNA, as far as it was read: TGTGCCAGCAGCTATAACAGGGGGCTAGGCACTGAA.

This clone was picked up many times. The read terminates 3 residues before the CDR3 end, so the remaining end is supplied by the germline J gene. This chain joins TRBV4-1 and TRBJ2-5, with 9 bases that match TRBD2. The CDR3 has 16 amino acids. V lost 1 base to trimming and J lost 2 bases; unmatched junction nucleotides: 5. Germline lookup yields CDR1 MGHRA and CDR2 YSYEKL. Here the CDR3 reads CASSQAPTSGQETQYF. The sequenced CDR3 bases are TGCGCCAGCAGCCAAGCCCCGACTAGCGGACAAGAGACC.

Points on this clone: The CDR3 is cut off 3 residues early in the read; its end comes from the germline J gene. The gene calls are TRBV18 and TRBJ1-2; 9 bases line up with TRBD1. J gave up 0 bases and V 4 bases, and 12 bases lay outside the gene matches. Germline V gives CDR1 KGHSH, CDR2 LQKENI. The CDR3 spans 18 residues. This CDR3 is CASSQTADRGRSNYGYTF. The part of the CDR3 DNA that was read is TGTGCCAGCTCACAAACCGCGGACAGGGGTCGTTCTAACTATGGC.

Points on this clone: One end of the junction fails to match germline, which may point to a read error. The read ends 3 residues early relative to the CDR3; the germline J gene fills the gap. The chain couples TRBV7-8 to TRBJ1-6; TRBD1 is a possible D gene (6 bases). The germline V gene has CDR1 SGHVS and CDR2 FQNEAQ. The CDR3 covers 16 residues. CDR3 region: CASSPQGPTYKSPLHF. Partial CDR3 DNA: TGTGCCAGCAGCCCCCAGGGGCCCACCTATAAGTCACCC.